This T cell receptor (beta chain) originates from a study of cytomegalovirus exposure and HLA in healthy donors. Trimming took 0 bases from V and 6 from J, leaving 8 bases between them. Per the germline V gene, CDR1 is SGHNT and CDR2 is YYREEE (reference sequence). This CDR3 has 13 residues. With 60 Vbeta and 13 Jbeta primers, the PCR was carried out. The assay was immunoSEQ multiplex PCR, and TCRdb's table has in-frame clones only and misses some. The data show about 180,000 clones, with over 80% seen just once and 1.4% held by the top ten. V and J are TRBV5-4 and TRBJ2-3, with D unclear. Sequencing used PBMCs. The source of this sequence is a girl aged 10 to 17 in good health and CMV-seropositive. CDR3 bases: TGTGCCAGCAGCTTGGTTACGGGTGATACGCAGTATTTT. Its translation is CASSLVTGDTQYF.